This T cell receptor beta chain was captured by sequencing in a study of beta chain features in type 1 diabetes. The study's findings and limits: Naive, central memory and Treg TCRB repertoires seemed to resemble each other more closely in patients than they did in healthy donors. It was not settled here whether HLA type affects TCRB rearrangement. There was a moderate but significant shortening of TCRB CDR3s in all four CD4+ subsets of Type 1 diabetes patients.

The V gene end was trimmed by 5 bases and the J gene end by 7 bases; junction bases not matched to a gene: 4. Germline values: CDR1 ENHRY, CDR2 SYGVKD. There are 15 residues in the CDR3. Expressed TCRB transcripts were sequenced because the isolated RNA had all been reverse transcribed beforehand. Deep immunoSEQ sequencing covered naive, central memory and regulatory T cell samples. This table comes from immunoSEQ multiplex PCR, and its TCRdb copy is limited to in-frame clones, with some not included. Of roughly 340,000 clones listed, roughly 12% were seen once; the top ten hold approximately 0.011%. On this clone itself: Its antigen is unknown.

The source of this sequence is a woman in her late teens or twenties with type 1 diabetes. Sequencing was carried out using naive CD4+ T cells from blood. The chain couples TRBV10-3 to TRBJ1-6, with 11 bases matching TRBD1. CDR3 protein: CAISTGTGGNSPLHF. The CDR3 coding sequence is TGTGCCATCAGTACCGGGACAGGGGGAAATTCACCCCTCCACTTT.